This entry lists 23 T cell receptor beta chains sequenced from one sample in a study of blood T cells in healthy people across ages (dated by TCRdb to the mid-2010s). Receptor libraries were prepared by 5' RACE. The sequencing machine was an Illumina HiSeq 2500. A second about 7 to 11 cycle PCR used a sample-barcoded 5' primer and a J-beta primer mix. The public reads were run again by TCRdb, first through fastp at Q25 and then through MiXCR, and only productive beta chains were kept. Rows are combined by CDR3 protein, so each entry shows the most common genes and DNA. Counted in this sample were under 2 million distinct CDR3 sequences; around 36% of them appeared once. The top ten clones comprise roughly 10% of the sample. Sequenced input: blood. The source is a woman aged 30 to 39 in good health.

The chain employs TRBV6-5 and TRBJ2-1; D is ambiguous. CDR3 length: 13 amino acids. Germline V gene lookup returns CDR1 MNHEY and CDR2 SVGAGI. The germline V and J ends were trimmed by 0 bases and 9 bases, with 9 bases remaining between them. CDR3: CASSYSGWGEQFF. Written as DNA, the CDR3 is TGTGCCAGCAGTTACTCGGGTTGGGGTGAGCAGTTCTTC.

To note about this clonotype: One junction end disagrees with the germline gene, perhaps due to a read error. This sequence joins TRBV4-2 and TRBJ2-1, with 10 bases aligning to TRBD2. The CDR3 has 18 residues. Looked up from germline, CDR1 is LGHNA and CDR2 is YNFKEQ. CDR3 in amino acids: CASSQGSRTSGTYNGQFF. The CDR3, as DNA: TGTGCCAGCAGCCAAGGTTCGAGGACTAGCGGTACATACAATGGGCAGTTCTTC.

This chain links TRBV5-1 with TRBJ1-4; maybe TRBD1 (6 bases). There are 17 residues in the CDR3. The germline V gene has CDR1 SGHRS and CDR2 YFSETQ. The V and J ends lost 7 bases and 0 bases respectively, with 19 bases between them. The CDR3 region has the DNA TGCGCCAGCCGAAAGGACAGTTCCTTTGCAACTAATGAAAAACTGTTTTTT. This sequence encodes CASRKDSSFATNEKLFF.

The rearrangement uses TRBV20-1 and TRBJ2-3; D is unclear. The CDR3 sequence is 12 residues long. Looked up from germline, CDR1 is DFQATT and CDR2 is SNEGSKA (reference sequence). V was trimmed by 6 bases and J by 3 bases, leaving 10 bases between them. The CDR3, as DNA: TGCAGTGCGTCAGTCCAGACAGATACGCAGTATTTT. This translates into CSASVQTDTQYF.

Worth noting for this clonotype: Relative to the germline gene, one junction end is altered; a read error may explain this. The genes are TRBV6-2 or TRBV6-3 and TRBJ2-4; a possible D gene is TRBD1 (6 bases). The end of the DNA aligns better with TRBJ2-5, so the J call may be wrong. The CDR3 is 15 residues long. From germline, CDR1 is MNHEY and CDR2 SVGEGT. The DNA for the CDR3 is TGTACCAGCAGCCGGGGCGGACAGACCCGAGAGACCCAGTACTTC. Its translation is CTSSRGGQTRETQYF.

The chain has TRBV20-1 and TRBJ2-7; maybe TRBD1 (6 bases). The CDR3 length is 17 residues. V lost 6 bases and J 0 bases, leaving 24 bases between the germline ends. CDR1 and CDR2 (germline): DFQATT, SNEGSKA (reference sequence). DNA for the CDR3: TGCAGTGCCGAGATACCATACCGGACAGTAAGCTCCTACGAGCAGTACTTC. Protein: CSAEIPYRTVSSYEQYF.

This clonotype was seen a handful of times. The gene calls are TRBV20-1 and TRBJ2-7; 8 bases line up with TRBD1. The CDR3 is made up of 14 amino acids. CDR1 is DFQATT and CDR2 is SNEGSKA in the germline V gene (reference sequence). Trimming at V came to 6 bases and at J to 0 bases, leaving 7 bases not matched to a gene. The CDR3 here is CSATDRVPSYEQYF. CDR3 nucleotide sequence: TGCAGTGCAACGGACAGGGTTCCCTCCTACGAGCAGTACTTC.

This clonotype showed up just a few times. The V gene is TRBV30, the J gene TRBJ1-2; D perhaps matches TRBD1 (6 bases). Germline CDR1 and CDR2: GTSNPN and SVGIG (reference sequence). V shed 5 bases and J shed 8 bases, with 18 bases lying between them. The CDR3 spans 13 residues. CDR3 sequence reads: CAWDWGAKGGYTF. The CDR3 DNA is TGTGCCTGGGACTGGGGGGCGAAAGGAGGCTACACCTTC. Together with reference TRBV30 and TRBJ1-2, the CDR3 gives the full variable domain: SQTIHQWPATLVQPVGSPLSLECTVEGTSNPNLYWYRQAAGRGLQLLFYSVGIGQISSEVPQNLSASRPQDRQFILSSKKLLLSDSGFYLCAWDWGAKGGYTFGSGTRLTVV.

Comments on this clonotype: It may be a read error: a sequence one base away is much more abundant. This sequence joins TRBV10-3 and TRBJ2-7, with TRBD1 as a possible D gene (6 bases). Germline V gene data show CDR1 as ENHRY and CDR2 as SYGVKD. The germline V and J ends were trimmed by 4 bases and 4 bases, with 11 bases remaining between them. This CDR3 region has 13 residues. CDR3 DNA sequence: TGTGCCATCAGTGCAGGGACAAAATACGAGCAGTACTTC. Amino acids: CAISAGTKYEQYF.

This clonotype occurred many times. The rearrangement uses TRBV5-1 and TRBJ2-7; 7 nucleotides agree with TRBD1. V was clipped by 0 bases and J by 3 bases; unmatched bases: 3. The V gene's germline CDR1 is SGHRS and CDR2 YFSETQ. CDR3 length equals 14 residues. The CDR3 protein is CASSLEGAGYEQYF. CDR3 bases: TGCGCCAGCAGCTTGGAGGGGGCTGGCTACGAGCAGTACTTC. Looking up the rest from reference TRBV5-1 and TRBJ2-7 gives the full variable domain: KAGVTQTPRYLIKTRGQQVTLSCSPISGHRSVSWYQQTPGQGLQFLFEYFSETQRNKGNFPGRFSGRQFSNSRSEMNVSTLELGDSALYLCASSLEGAGYEQYFGPGTRLTVT.

In this sample, this clonotype turned up once. V and J are TRBV27 and TRBJ1-1, with TRBD1 matching over 8 bases. This CDR3 spans 17 amino acids. Germline assignment: CDR1 MNHEY and CDR2 SMNVEV (reference sequence). V was pared by 1 base and J by 0 bases, with 7 bases of the junction left unmatched. CDR3 nucleotides: TGTGCCAGCAGTTTATTAAGCAGGGGGCTCCTGAACACTGAAGCTTTCTTT. Residues: CASSLLSRGLLNTEAFF.

This clonotype was seen many times. V and J are TRBV7-8 and TRBJ2-3; TRBD2 matches at 11 bases. The germline V gene has CDR1 SGHVS and CDR2 FQNEAQ. The CDR3 loop spans 16 amino acids. V dropped 4 bases and J dropped 4; count of bases not matched to a gene: 7. The CDR3 here is CASSSELAGAADTQYF. The DNA of the CDR3 is TGTGCCAGCAGCTCCGAACTAGCGGGAGCTGCAGATACGCAGTATTTT.

The chain carries TRBV9 and TRBJ2-7; D may be TRBD1 or TRBD2 (5 bases each). Germline-derived CDR1 and CDR2 are SGDLS and YYNGEE. V was clipped by 4 bases and J by 5 bases, with 19 bases between them. The CDR3 sequence is 15 residues long. CDR3 amino acids: CASSPVMGVVDEQYF. DNA for the CDR3: TGTGCCAGCAGCCCAGTAATGGGGGTTGTGGACGAGCAGTACTTC.

CDR3 residues: CASSQGTAYETQYF. CDR3 coding DNA: TGTGCCAGCAGCCAAGGCACAGCCTACGAGACCCAGTACTTC. The J gene is TRBJ2-7, the V gene TRBV3-1; D unclear. TRBJ2-5 explains the end of the DNA better; the J call may be wrong. The germline gives CDR1 LGHDT, CDR2 YNNKEL (reference sequence). This CDR3 has 14 amino acids.

The genes are TRBV6-2 or TRBV6-3 and TRBJ2-1, with 15 bases identical to TRBD2. The V and J ends lost 8 bases and 3 bases, in that order; junction bases with no gene match: 8. Germline assignment: CDR1 MNHEY and CDR2 SVGEGT. The CDR3 covers 17 residues. As DNA, the CDR3 is TGTGCCAGCCATGATCCGGGACTAGCGGGAGGCTACAATGAGCAGTTCTTC. Protein product: CASHDPGLAGGYNEQFF.

The V gene is TRBV21-1, the J gene TRBJ2-7; the table's TRBD2 call for D was not verified on the DNA. TRBV21-1 is flagged as a pseudogene. CDR3 length: 17 amino acids. CDR3 coding DNA: TGTGCCAGCAGCAAAAGATTGAGGAAGGGCCGGTCCTACGAGCAGTACTTC. This codes for CASSKRLRKGRSYEQYF.

This chain joins TRBV13 and TRBJ2-5; 7 bases are a match to TRBD2. The CDR3 sequence is 15 residues long. V shed 3 bases and J 3 bases; nucleotides not matched to a gene: 7. From germline, CDR1 is PRHDT and CDR2 FYEKMQ (reference sequence). The chain's CDR3 is CASSFNEAGKETQYF. In nucleotides, the CDR3 is TGTGCCAGCAGCTTTAATGAAGCGGGGAAAGAGACCCAGTACTTC.

V gene TRBV9 combines with J gene TRBJ2-3; 11 bases align to TRBD2. V trimming: 0 bases; J trimming: 1 base; junction bases outside the gene matches: 7. Germline values: CDR1 SGDLS, CDR2 YYNGEE. This CDR3 has 18 residues. The CDR3 region has the DNA TGTGCCAGCAGCGTAGGCCCCGCGGGACTAGCGGGCACAGATACGCAGTATTTT. Residues: CASSVGPAGLAGTDTQYF.

The rearrangement uses TRBV18 and TRBJ2-1; no firm D call. This CDR3 spans 16 amino acids. Per germline, CDR1 KGHSH and CDR2 LQKENI. With 3 bases removed from V and 0 bases from J, the gap between germline ends came to 12 bases. This CDR3 reads CASSPMWVISYNEQFF. CDR3 DNA sequence: TGTGCCAGCTCACCCATGTGGGTTATCTCCTACAATGAGCAGTTCTTC.

This rearrangement joins TRBV20-1 to TRBJ2-1, with 8 positions matching TRBD2. The ends lost 5 bases at V and 4 bases at J; junction bases unmatched: 7. The CDR3 length is 14 residues. Looked up from germline, CDR1 is DFQATT and CDR2 is SNEGSKA (reference sequence). The CDR3 region has the DNA TGCAGTGCTCCTAGCGGGCACTTGTACAATGAGCAGTTCTTC. It specifies CSAPSGHLYNEQFF.

J is TRBJ2-1 and V is TRBV6-5; D not resolved. V shed 4 bases and J shed 0 bases, with 13 bases lying between them. Germline CDR1 reads MNHEY; CDR2 reads SVGAGI. There are 16 residues in the CDR3. CDR3 region: CASSSFDLSSYNEQFF. The CDR3 DNA is TGTGCCAGCAGTTCCTTTGACTTGAGCTCCTACAATGAGCAGTTCTTC.

This clonotype was observed once. CDR3 sequence (DNA): TGCAATACTGCCAGCGGGAGGACCTCCTACAATGAGCAGTTCTTC. Translated, it gives CNTASGRTSYNEQFF. The rearrangement links TRBV20-1 to TRBJ2-1; 9 bases are a match to TRBD2. This CDR3 has 15 residues. CDR1 and CDR2 from the germline V gene are DFQATT and SNEGSKA (reference sequence).

This clonotype was found many times. The CDR3 DNA follows: TGCAGCGCAGAGGGCTGGAAGGCGGACTACACCTTC. This sequence encodes CSAEGWKADYTF. The chain has TRBV29-1 and TRBJ1-2; no clear D gene. The CDR3 runs 12 residues. Deletions cut 7 bases from V and 10 bases from J, with 19 bases between. Germline-derived CDR1 and CDR2 are SQVTM and ANQGSEA.